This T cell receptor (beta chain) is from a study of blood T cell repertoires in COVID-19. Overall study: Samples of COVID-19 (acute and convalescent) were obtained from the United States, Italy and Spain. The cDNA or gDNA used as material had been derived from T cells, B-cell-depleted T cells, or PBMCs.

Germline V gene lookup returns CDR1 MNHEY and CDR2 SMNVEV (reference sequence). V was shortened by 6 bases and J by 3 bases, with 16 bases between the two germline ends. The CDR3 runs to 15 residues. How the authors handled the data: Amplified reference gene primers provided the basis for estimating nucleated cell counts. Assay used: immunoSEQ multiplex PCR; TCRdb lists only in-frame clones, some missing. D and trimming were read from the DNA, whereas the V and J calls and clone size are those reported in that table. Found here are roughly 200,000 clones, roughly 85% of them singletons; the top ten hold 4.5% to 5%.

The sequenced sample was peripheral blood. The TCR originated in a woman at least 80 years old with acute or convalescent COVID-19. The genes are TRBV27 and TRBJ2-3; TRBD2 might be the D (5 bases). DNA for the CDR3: TGTGCCAGCAGCAAAGCCGGGGTTCGGACAGATACGCAGTATTTT. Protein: CASSKAGVRTDTQYF.